Below, 3 T cell receptor beta chains from the same sample are listed, as sequenced in a study of regulatory T cells in long-lasting Graves disease. Through Arm-PCR of CDR3 regions and iRepertoire HTBI primers, TCR beta libraries were built. Each CDR3 protein is one row after TCRdb ran MiXCR on the multiplex PCR reads. The sample carries a few hundred thousand distinct CDR3 sequences, 20% to 25% recorded once. Stated time point: persistent/refractory GD, antithyroid drugs over 5 years with positive TRAb. RNA extracted from PBMCs served as the sequencing template. Sequenced material: peripheral blood mononuclear cells (PBMCs), taken when the disease was refractory, from a patient treated with antithyroid drugs. Every receptor here comes from a female donor with Graves disease.

At least ten counts were recorded for this clonotype. V is TRBV28 and J is TRBJ2-7, with a possible D match to TRBD1 (6 bases). The CDR3 totals 14 residues. The germline V gene encodes CDR1 MDHEN and CDR2 SYDVKM. V gave up 11 bases and J gave up 2 bases, with 19 bases separating them. CDR3 sequence (DNA): TGTGCCGCTACCAGAACGGACAGAGCCTACGAGCAGTACTTC. Residues: CAATRTDRAYEQYF. Full variable domain (missing parts from reference TRBV28 and TRBJ2-7): DVKVTQSSRYLVKRTGEKVFLECVQDMDHENMFWYRQDPGLGLRLIYFSYDVKMKEKGDIPEGYSVSREKKERFSLILESASTNQTSMYLCAATRTDRAYEQYFGPGTRLTVT.

The V call is TRBV24-1, the J call TRBJ1-5; D is ambiguous. CDR3 length equals 14 residues. CDR1 and CDR2 from the germline V gene are KGHDR and SFDVKD. V lost 4 bases and J 5 bases, leaving 11 bases between the germline ends. The CDR3 here is CATSEGDEDQPQHF. For the CDR3, the DNA is TGTGCCACCAGTGAAGGAGATGAAGATCAGCCCCAGCATTTT.

The chain combines TRBV5-6 with TRBJ2-5, with D hard to call. The CDR3 contains 14 residues. V was shortened by 1 base and J by 2 bases, with 9 bases between the two germline ends. Germline V gene lookup returns CDR1 SGHDT and CDR2 YYEEEE. In DNA, the CDR3 is TGTGCCAGCAGCTTGATGGCTGGGCAAGAGACCCAGTACTTC. Encoded protein: CASSLMAGQETQYF.